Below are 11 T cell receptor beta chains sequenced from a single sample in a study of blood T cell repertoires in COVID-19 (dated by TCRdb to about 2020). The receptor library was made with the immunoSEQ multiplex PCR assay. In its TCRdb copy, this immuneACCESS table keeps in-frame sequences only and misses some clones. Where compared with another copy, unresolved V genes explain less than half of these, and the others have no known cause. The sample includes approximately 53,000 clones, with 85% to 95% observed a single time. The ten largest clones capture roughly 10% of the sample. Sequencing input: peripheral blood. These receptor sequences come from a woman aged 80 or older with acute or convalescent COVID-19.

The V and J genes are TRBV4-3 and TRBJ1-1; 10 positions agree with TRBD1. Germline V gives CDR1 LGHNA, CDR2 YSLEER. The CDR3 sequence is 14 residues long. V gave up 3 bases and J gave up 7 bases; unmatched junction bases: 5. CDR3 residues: CASSHEDRGREAFF. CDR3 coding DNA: TGCGCCAGCAGCCATGAAGACAGGGGGCGTGAAGCTTTCTTT.

CDR3 amino acids: CASSRDRVPENFF. The CDR3, as DNA: TGTGCCAGCAGCCGGGACAGGGTTCCGGAAAACTTCTTC. The chain recombines TRBV7-2 with TRBJ2-1; 9 bases are a match to TRBD1. This CDR3 is built from 13 residues. In germline, CDR1 is SGHTA, CDR2 FQGNSA. The ends lost 5 bases at V and 16 bases at J; junction bases unmatched: 12.

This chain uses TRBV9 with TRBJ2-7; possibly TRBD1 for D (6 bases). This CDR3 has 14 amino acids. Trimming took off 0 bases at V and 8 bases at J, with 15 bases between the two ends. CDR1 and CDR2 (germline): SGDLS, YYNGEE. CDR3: CASSVGQGPIQQYF. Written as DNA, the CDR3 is TGTGCCAGCAGCGTAGGTCAGGGGCCCATTCAGCAGTACTTC.

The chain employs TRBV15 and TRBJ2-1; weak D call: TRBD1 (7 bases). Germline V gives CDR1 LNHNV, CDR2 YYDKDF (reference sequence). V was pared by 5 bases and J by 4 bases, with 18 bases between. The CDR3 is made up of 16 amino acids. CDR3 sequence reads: CATSRVGQGGYNEQFF. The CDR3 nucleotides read TGTGCCACCAGCCGCGTCGGGCAGGGGGGTTACAATGAGCAGTTCTTC.

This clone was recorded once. DNA for the CDR3: TGTGCCAGCAGCGTAGCTAGCACAGTAAACACTGAAGCTTTCTTT. Translating it yields CASSVASTVNTEAFF. This chain joins TRBV9 and TRBJ1-1, with D uncertain. Germline V gene sequence: CDR1 SGDLS, CDR2 YYNGEE. V lost 0 bases to trimming and J lost 2 bases, with 11 bases between them. CDR3 size: 15 residues.

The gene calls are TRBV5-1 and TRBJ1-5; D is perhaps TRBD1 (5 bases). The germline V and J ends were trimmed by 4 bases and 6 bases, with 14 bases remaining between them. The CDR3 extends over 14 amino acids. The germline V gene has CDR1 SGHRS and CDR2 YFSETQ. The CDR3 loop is CASSPQGGGQPQHF. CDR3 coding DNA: TGCGCCAGCAGCCCCCAGGGAGGCGGTCAGCCCCAGCATTTT.

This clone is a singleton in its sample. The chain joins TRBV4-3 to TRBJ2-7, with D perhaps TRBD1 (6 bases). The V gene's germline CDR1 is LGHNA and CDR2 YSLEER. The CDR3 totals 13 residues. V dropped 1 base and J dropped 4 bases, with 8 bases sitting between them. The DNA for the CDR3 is TGCGCCAGCAGCCAAGGGACAGATTACGAGCAGTACTTC. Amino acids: CASSQGTDYEQYF.

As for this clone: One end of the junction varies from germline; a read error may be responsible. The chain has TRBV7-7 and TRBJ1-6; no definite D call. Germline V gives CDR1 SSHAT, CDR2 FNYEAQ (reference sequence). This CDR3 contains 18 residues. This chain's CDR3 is CASSLFRPIRLDNSPLHF. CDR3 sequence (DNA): TGTGCTAGCAGCTTATTTCGCCCGATTCGATTAGATAATTCACCCCTCCACTTT.

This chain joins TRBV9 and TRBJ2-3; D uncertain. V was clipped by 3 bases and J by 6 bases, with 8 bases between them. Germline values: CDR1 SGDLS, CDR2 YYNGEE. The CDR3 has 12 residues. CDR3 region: CASSASEDTQYF. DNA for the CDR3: TGTGCCAGCAGCGCGAGTGAGGATACGCAGTATTTT.

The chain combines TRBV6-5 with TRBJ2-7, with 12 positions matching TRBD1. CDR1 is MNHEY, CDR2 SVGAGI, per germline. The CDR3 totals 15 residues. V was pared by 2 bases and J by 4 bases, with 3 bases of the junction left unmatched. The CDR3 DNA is TGTGCCAGCAGTTACGGGACAGGGGGCTCTTACGAGCAGTACTTC. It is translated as CASSYGTGGSYEQYF.

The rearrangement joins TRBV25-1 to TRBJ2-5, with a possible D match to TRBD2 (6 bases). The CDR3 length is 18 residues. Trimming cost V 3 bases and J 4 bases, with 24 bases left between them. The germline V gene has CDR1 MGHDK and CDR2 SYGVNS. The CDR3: CASSDGGSGVRLRETQYF. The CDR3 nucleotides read TGTGCCAGCAGTGACGGGGGTAGCGGAGTCAGGCTGCGAGAGACCCAGTACTTC. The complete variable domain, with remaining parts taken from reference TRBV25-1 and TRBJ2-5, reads EADIYQTPRYLVIGTGKKITLECSQTMGHDKMYWYQQDPGMELHLIHYSYGVNSTEKGDLSSESTVSRIRTEHFPLTLESARPSHTSQYLCASSDGGSGVRLRETQYFGPGTRLLVL.